This entry is about one TCR beta chain. The target antigen is unknown. Described time point: cycle 4 day 1 (C4D1), after 6 weeks of nivolumab. Relapse was seen in all patients after autologous stem cell transplantation, and brentuximab vedotin exposure was variable. Sequencing used immunoSEQ multiplex PCR; TCRdb keeps in-frame clones, though not all of them. The sample contains tens of thousands of clones, 60% to 75% of which appear only once. The sample comes from a study of PD-1 blockade in classical Hodgkin lymphoma. Notes on the study in general: Prior to therapy, complete responders displayed diversity much like that of newly diagnosed patients. The repertoire differences lack a defined cause, possibly disease activity or prior therapy.

V was clipped by 4 bases and J by 4 bases, with 13 bases between them. Germline loops: CDR1 MDHEN, CDR2 SYDVKM. The CDR3 covers 14 residues. The chain employs TRBV28 and TRBJ2-5, with a possible D match to TRBD2 (7 bases). This clonotype was sampled from a human donor with classical Hodgkin lymphoma. The sample was peripheral blood mononuclear cells (PBMCs), taken before the fourth cycle of nivolumab. The CDR3 is CASSWEGVPETQYF. The CDR3 DNA reads TGTGCCAGCAGTTGGGAGGGGGTACCAGAGACCCAGTACTTC.